This T cell receptor beta chain was sequenced for a study of identical twins. V lost 0 bases to trimming and J lost 0 bases, with 18 bases between them. The V gene's germline CDR1 is LNHNV and CDR2 YYDKDF (reference sequence). The CDR3 length is 19 residues. In TCRdb, the 5' RACE reads were re-called with MiXCR into one record per CDR3 protein. Seen here are about 570,000 distinct CDR3 sequences, 9.5% to 10% observed once, and the top ten hold around 3.2%. This sample was shared with a second study, whose subject was yellow fever vaccine responses in identical twins.

This receptor was identified in a woman aged 18-30 years in good health. This sequence joins TRBV15 and TRBJ2-1; D perhaps matches TRBD1 (5 bases). Sequenced input: PBMCs. In DNA form, the CDR3 reads TGTGCCACCAGCAGAGATCTAGGGGATTCGAGGAGCTCCTACAATGAGCAGTTCTTC. This translates into CATSRDLGDSRSSYNEQFF.